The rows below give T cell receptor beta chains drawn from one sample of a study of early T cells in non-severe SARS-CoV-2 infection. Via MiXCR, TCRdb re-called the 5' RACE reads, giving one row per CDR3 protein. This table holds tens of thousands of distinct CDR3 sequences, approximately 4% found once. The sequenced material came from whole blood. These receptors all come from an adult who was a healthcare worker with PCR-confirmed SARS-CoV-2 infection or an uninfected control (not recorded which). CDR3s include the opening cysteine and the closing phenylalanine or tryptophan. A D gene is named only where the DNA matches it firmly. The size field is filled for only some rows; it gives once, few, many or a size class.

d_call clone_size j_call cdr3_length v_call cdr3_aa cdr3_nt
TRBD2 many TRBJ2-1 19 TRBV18 CASSESGTSGRETYNEQFF TGTGCCAGCTCAGAAAGTGGGACTAGCGGGAGGGAGACCTACAATGAGCAGTTCTTC
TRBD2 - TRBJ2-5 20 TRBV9 CASSPTFQRLAGRIKETQYF TGTGCCAGCAGCCCAACTTTTCAAAGACTAGCGGGGAGGATCAAAGAGACCCAGTACTTC
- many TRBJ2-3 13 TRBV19 CASSDDSSKRQYF TGTGCCAGTAGTGACGACAGCAGTAAAAGGCAGTATTTT
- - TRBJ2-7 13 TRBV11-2 CASSPSPSGPEYF TGTGCCAGCAGCCCTTCCCCATCGGGCCCAGAGTACTTC
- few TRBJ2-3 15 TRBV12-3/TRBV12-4 CASSSPLGHPDTQYF TGTGCCAGCAGTTCCCCCCTAGGGCACCCAGATACGCAGTATTTT
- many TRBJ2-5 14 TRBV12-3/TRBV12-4 CASSLGLAVETQYF TGTGCCAGCAGTTTGGGTCTAGCAGTAGAGACCCAGTACTTC
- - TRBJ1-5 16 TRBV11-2 CASSHRTDLSNQPQHF TGTGCCAGCAGCCATCGGACGGACCTTAGCAATCAGCCCCAGCATTTT
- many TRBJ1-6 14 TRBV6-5 CASSYSAANSPLHF TGTGCCAGCAGTTATTCCGCCGCCAATTCACCCCTCCACTTT
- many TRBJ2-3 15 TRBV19 CASSIGPLNTDTQYF TGTGCCAGTAGTATAGGGCCCCTAAACACAGATACGCAGTATTTT
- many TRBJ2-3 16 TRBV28 CASSLSRSGATDTQYF TGTGCCAGCAGTTTAAGTAGATCGGGGGCCACAGATACGCAGTATTTT
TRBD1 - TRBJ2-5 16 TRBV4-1 CASSQVAGGTKETQYF TGCGCCAGCAGCCAAGTGGCAGGGGGAACTAAAGAGACCCAGTACTTC
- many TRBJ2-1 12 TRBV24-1 CATSAGYNEQFF TGTGCCACCAGTGCCGGGTACAATGAGCAGTTCTTC
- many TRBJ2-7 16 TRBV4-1 CASSQVVGPLSYEQYF TGCGCCAGCAGCCAAGTGGTAGGTCCTCTCTCCTACGAGCAGTACTTC
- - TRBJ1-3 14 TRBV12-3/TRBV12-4 CASSTGFPGNTIYF TGTGCCAGCAGCACAGGGTTCCCTGGAAACACCATATATTTT
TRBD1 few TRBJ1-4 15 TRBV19 CASQNRDRALGGLFF TGTGCCAGTCAGAACCGGGACAGGGCCCTCGGAGGACTGTTTTTT
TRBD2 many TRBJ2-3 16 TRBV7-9 CASSDSMSAGGRAQYF TGTGCCAGCAGCGATAGCATGTCAGCGGGAGGGCGAGCGCAGTATTTT
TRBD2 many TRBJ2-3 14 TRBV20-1 CSARGGLAADTQYF TGCAGTGCCCGGGGGGGGCTAGCGGCAGATACGCAGTATTTT
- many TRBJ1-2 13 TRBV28 CASTSTGTYGYTF TGTGCCAGCACCTCGACAGGAACGTATGGCTACACCTTC
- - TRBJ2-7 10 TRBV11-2 CASSLDEQYF TGTGCCAGCAGCTTAGACGAGCAGTACTTC
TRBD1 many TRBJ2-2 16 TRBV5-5 CASSSRQGRWTGELFF TGTGCCAGCAGCTCAAGACAGGGCAGATGGACCGGGGAGCTGTTTTTT
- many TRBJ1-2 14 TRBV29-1 CSVASTAGGYGYTF TGCAGCGTTGCCTCGACTGCGGGCGGCTATGGCTACACCTTC
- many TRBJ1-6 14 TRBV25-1 CASTSTLGNSPLHF TGTGCCAGCACTTCCACGCTGGGGAATTCACCCCTCCACTTT
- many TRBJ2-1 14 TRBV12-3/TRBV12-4 CASSLGGVYNEQFF TGTGCCAGCAGTTTGGGGGGTGTCTACAATGAGCAGTTCTTC
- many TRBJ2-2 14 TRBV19 CASSLGGGPGELFF TGTGCCAGTAGCCTAGGGGGGGGCCCCGGGGAGCTGTTTTTT
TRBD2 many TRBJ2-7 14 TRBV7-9 CASSLASGGYEQYF TGTGCCAGCAGCTTAGCTAGCGGGGGTTACGAGCAGTACTTC
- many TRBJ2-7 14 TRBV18 CASSPEGITYEQYF TGTGCCAGCTCACCAGAGGGCATCACCTACGAGCAGTACTTC
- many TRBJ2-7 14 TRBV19 CASSIRASSYEQYF TGTGCCAGTAGTATACGTGCGTCCTCCTACGAGCAGTACTTC
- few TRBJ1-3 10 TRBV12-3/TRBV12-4 CASGRNTIYF TGTGCCAGCGGCAGAAACACCATATATTTT
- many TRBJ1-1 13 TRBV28 CASRGPPNTEAFF TGTGCCAGCAGGGGACCGCCGAACACTGAAGCTTTCTTT
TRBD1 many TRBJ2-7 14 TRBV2 CASSSGQGAHEQYF TGTGCCAGCAGCTCGGGACAGGGTGCACACGAGCAGTACTTC
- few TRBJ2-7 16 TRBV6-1 CASSEAEEGFAYEQYF TGTGCCAGCAGTGAAGCGGAGGAGGGGTTCGCCTACGAGCAGTACTTC
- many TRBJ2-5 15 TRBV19 CASSIEFAYQETQYF TGTGCCAGTAGTATAGAATTCGCGTACCAAGAGACCCAGTACTTC
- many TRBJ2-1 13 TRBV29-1 CSVRPGDRNEQFF TGCAGCGTTCGTCCGGGGGACCGCAATGAGCAGTTCTTC
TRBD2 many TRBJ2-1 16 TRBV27 CASRNPLSGSYNEQFF TGTGCCAGCAGGAACCCCCTTAGCGGGAGCTACAATGAGCAGTTCTTC
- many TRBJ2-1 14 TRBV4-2 CASSQEAPRNEQFF TGTGCCAGCAGCCAAGAAGCCCCCAGGAATGAGCAGTTCTTC